This T cell receptor (beta chain) was sequenced in a study of cytomegalovirus exposure and HLA in healthy donors. Study-level information: Samples from HLA-typed donors yielded about 85 million unique TCRs in an early data release.

The germline V gene encodes CDR1 SGHNT and CDR2 YENEEA. Trimming cost V 3 bases and J 2 bases; bases outside gene matches: 2. The CDR3 covers 15 residues. The PCR made use of 60 Vbeta and 13 Jbeta primers. The assay was immunoSEQ multiplex PCR, and TCRdb's table has in-frame clones only and misses some. The sample carries under 200,000 clones, around 68% recorded once. Sequencing was done on a sample of PBMCs. This TCR came from a man in his fifties or sixties in good health and CMV-seronegative. The chain combines TRBV11-3 with TRBJ2-7; 12 bases line up with TRBD2. The CDR3 DNA reads as TGTGCCAGCAGCTTTACTAGCGGGGGGACCTACGAGCAGTACTTC. Its translation: CASSFTSGGTYEQYF.